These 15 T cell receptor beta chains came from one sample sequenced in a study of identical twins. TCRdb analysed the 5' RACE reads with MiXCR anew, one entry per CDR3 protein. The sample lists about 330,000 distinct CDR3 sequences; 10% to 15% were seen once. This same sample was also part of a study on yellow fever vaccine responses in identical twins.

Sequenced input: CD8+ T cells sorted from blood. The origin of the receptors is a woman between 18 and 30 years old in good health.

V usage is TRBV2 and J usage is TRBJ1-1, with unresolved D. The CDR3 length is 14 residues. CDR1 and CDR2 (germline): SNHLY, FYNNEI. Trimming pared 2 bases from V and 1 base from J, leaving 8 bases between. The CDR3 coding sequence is TGTGCCAGCAGTGAACGGTTAGGGAACACTGAAGCTTTCTTT. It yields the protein CASSERLGNTEAFF.

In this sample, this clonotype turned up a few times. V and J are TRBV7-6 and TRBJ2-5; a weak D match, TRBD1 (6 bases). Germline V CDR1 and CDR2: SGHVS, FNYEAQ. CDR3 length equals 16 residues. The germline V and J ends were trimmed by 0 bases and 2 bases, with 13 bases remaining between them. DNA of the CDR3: TGTGCCAGCAGCTTAGCACAGGGTATTTGGCAAGAGACCCAGTACTTC. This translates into CASSLAQGIWQETQYF.

CDR3 amino acids: CASSQVGGRETQYF. The CDR3 nucleotides are TGCGCCAGCAGCCAGGTTGGGGGGCGGGAGACCCAGTACTTC. The chain has TRBV4-1 and TRBJ2-5, with D possibly being TRBD1 or TRBD2 (6 bases each). Germline V gene lookup returns CDR1 MGHRA and CDR2 YSYEKL. Trimming left V 3 bases short and J 5 bases short, with 13 bases between. The CDR3 length is 14 residues.

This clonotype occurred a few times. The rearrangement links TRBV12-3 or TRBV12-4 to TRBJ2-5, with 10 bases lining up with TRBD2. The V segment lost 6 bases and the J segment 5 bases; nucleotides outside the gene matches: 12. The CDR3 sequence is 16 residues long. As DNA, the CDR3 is TGTGCCAGCAGCCAAAAAGCGGGAGGGCGCGCGGAGACCCAGTACTTC. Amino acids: CASSQKAGGRAETQYF.

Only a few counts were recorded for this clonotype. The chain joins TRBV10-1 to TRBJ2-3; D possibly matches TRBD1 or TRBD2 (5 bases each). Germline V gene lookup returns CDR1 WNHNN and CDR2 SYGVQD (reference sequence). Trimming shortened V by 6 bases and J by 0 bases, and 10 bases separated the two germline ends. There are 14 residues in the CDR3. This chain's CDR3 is CASSRDLSTDTQYF. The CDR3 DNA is TGCGCCAGCAGCCGGGACCTTAGCACAGATACGCAGTATTTT.

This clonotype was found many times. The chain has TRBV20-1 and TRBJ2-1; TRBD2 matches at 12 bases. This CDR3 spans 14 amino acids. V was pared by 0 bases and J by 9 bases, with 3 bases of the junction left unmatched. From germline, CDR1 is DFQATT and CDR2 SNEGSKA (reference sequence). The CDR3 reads CSARELAGGSEQFF. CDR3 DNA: TGCAGTGCTAGAGAACTAGCGGGGGGTAGTGAGCAGTTCTTC.

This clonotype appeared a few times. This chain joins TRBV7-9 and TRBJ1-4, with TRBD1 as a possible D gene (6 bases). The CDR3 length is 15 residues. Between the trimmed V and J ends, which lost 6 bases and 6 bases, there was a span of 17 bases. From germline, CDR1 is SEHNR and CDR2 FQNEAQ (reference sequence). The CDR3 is CASRQGGGLYEKLFF. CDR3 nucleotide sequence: TGTGCCAGCAGACAAGGGGGGGGTTTGTATGAAAAACTGTTTTTT.

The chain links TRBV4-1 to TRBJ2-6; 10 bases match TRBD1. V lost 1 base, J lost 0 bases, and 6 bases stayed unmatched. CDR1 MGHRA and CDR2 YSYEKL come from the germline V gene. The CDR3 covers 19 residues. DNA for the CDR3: TGCGCCAGCAGCCAAGTGACAGGGGGCCTATCCTCTGGGGCCAACGTCCTGACTTTC. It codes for CASSQVTGGLSSGANVLTF.

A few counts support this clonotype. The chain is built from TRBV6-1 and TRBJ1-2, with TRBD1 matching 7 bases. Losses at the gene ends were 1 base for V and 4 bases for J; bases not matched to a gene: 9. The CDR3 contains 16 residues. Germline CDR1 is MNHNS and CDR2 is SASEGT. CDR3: CASSEDSGGFVYGYTF. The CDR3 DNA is TGTGCCAGCAGTGAAGATTCAGGGGGGTTTGTCTATGGCTACACCTTC.

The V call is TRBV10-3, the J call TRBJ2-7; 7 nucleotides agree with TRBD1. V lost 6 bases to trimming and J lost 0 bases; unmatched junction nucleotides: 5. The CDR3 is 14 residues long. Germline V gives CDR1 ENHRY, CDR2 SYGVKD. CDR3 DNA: TGTGCCATCAGGGATGACAGGGCCTCCTACGAGCAGTACTTC. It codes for CAIRDDRASYEQYF.

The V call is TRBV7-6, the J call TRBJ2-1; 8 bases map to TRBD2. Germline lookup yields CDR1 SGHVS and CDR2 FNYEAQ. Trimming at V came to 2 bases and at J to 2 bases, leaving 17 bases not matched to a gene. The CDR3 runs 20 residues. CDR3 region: CASSLWVKGTSGPTYNEQFF. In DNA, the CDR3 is TGTGCCAGCAGCTTATGGGTGAAGGGAACTAGCGGACCTACCTACAATGAGCAGTTCTTC.

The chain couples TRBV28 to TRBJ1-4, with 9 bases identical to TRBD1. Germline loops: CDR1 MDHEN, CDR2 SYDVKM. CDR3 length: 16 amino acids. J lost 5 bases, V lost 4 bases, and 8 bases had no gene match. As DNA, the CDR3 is TGTGCCAGCAGTTCACCCCCGGGACAGGGAAATGAAAAACTGTTTTTT. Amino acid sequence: CASSSPPGQGNEKLFF.

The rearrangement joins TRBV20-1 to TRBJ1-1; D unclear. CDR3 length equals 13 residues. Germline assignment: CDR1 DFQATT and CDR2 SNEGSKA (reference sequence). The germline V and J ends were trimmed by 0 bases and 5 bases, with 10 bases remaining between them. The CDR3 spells CSARDWWGTEAFF. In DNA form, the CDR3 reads TGCAGTGCTAGAGATTGGTGGGGTACTGAAGCTTTCTTT.

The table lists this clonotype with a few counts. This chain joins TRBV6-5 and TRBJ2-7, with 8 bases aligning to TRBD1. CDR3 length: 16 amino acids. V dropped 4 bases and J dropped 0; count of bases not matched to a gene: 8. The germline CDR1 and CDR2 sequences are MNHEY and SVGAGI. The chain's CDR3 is CASSSDGTGRSYEQYV. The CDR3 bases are TGTGCCAGCAGTTCCGACGGGACAGGCCGCTCCTACGAGCAGTACGTC.

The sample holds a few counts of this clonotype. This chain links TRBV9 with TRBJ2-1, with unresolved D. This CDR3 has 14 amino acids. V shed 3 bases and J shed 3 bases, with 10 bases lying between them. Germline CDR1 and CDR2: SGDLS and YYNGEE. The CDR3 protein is CASSAPPNYNEQFF. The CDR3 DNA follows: TGTGCCAGCAGCGCCCCACCTAACTACAATGAGCAGTTCTTC.